Listed below are T cell receptor beta chains from one sample, sequenced in a study of blood T cell repertoires in COVID-19. Data came from immunoSEQ multiplex PCR; TCRdb stores just in-frame clones and leaves some out. Found here are around 200,000 clones, approximately 88% of them singletons; the top ten hold 2.5% to 3.5%. Material: PBMCs or T cells enriched from blood (not recorded which). Receptors originate from a woman in her twenties or thirties who had recovered from COVID-19. The CDR3 runs from the conserved cysteine through the conserved F or W. D genes are given only for firm matches. Where a row states a size, it is once, few, many or the class of an expanded clone; other rows omit it.

v_gene	j_gene	d_gene	abundance	CDR3aa	CDR3nt
TRBV27	TRBJ2-5	TRBD1	.	CASRPDRGQLETQYF	TGTGCCAGCAGACCTGACAGGGGGCAGCTAGAGACCCAGTACTTC
TRBV9	TRBJ2-6	.	few	CASSVEGGALSGANVLTF	TGTGCCAGCAGCGTAGAGGGAGGAGCCCTCTCTGGGGCCAACGTCCTGACTTTC
TRBV7-9	TRBJ1-1	TRBD1	.	CASSYLPGQGEAEAFF	TGTGCCAGCAGCTACCTCCCGGGACAGGGAGAGGCTGAAGCTTTCTTT
TRBV5-4	TRBJ2-3	TRBD2	.	CASSSLAESTDTQYF	TGTGCCAGCAGCTCACTAGCGGAGAGCACAGATACGCAGTATTTT
TRBV7-8	TRBJ2-7	.	.	CASSLGLLSVAGRTYEQYF	TGTGCCAGCAGCTTAGGGCTCTTAAGCGTGGCGGGTCGCACCTACGAGCAGTACTTC
TRBV10-2	TRBJ1-5	.	.	CASSERDPGSNQPQHF	TGCGCCAGCAGTGAGAGAGACCCAGGGAGCAATCAGCCCCAGCATTTT
TRBV3-1/TRBV3-2	TRBJ2-3	.	.	CASSQGSFWLTDTQYF	TGTGCCAGCAGCCAAGGGAGCTTCTGGCTCACAGATACGCAGTATTTT
TRBV3-1/TRBV3-2	TRBJ1-1	.	.	CASSQASSQVAFF	TGTGCCAGCAGCCAAGCGTCTTCACAGGTGGCTTTCTTT
TRBV2	TRBJ1-6	TRBD1	.	CASRGQGGNSAPLHF	TGTGCCAGCAGGGGACAGGGGGGGAATTCTGCACCCCTCCACTTT
TRBV7-9	TRBJ1-2	.	.	CASLRSGGADYGYTF	TGTGCCAGCCTACGGAGCGGGGGCGCCGACTATGGCTACACCTTC
TRBV27	TRBJ1-2	.	.	CASSFLRDHHYGYTF	TGTGCCAGCAGTTTTCTCCGGGATCACCACTATGGCTACACCTTC
TRBV28	TRBJ1-2	.	.	CASSLRIRDGYTF	TGTGCCAGCAGTTTGCGTATTCGCGATGGCTACACCTTC
TRBV28	TRBJ2-1	.	.	CASSSAGGEQFF	TGTGCCAGCAGTTCCGCGGGTGGTGAGCAGTTCTTC
TRBV3-1/TRBV3-2	TRBJ1-1	.	.	CASSRKTGNTEAFF	TGTGCCAGCAGCCGAAAAACTGGGAACACTGAAGCTTTCTTT
TRBV5-1	TRBJ2-7	TRBD1	many	CASSLPGTGSWSYEQYF	TGCGCCAGCAGCTTGCCTGGGACAGGCAGTTGGTCCTACGAGCAGTACTTC
TRBV9	TRBJ2-1	.	.	CASSSRQPHSSYNEQFF	TGTGCCAGCAGCTCTCGACAACCCCACAGCTCCTACAATGAGCAGTTCTTC
TRBV7-9	TRBJ1-3	.	.	CASSPGRSSGNTIYF	TGTGCCAGCAGCCCGGGAAGGTCGTCTGGAAACACCATATATTTT
TRBV9	TRBJ1-6	.	.	CASSVTGNQNSPLHF	TGTGCCAGCAGCGTTACAGGGAATCAAAATTCACCCCTCCACTTT
TRBV7-2	TRBJ1-1	.	.	CASSLGRAAEAFF	TGTGCCAGCAGCTTGGGCAGGGCGGCTGAAGCTTTCTTT
TRBV5-1	TRBJ2-6	.	.	CASSPRTAPISGANVLTF	TGCGCCAGCAGCCCACGGACAGCGCCGATCTCTGGGGCCAACGTCCTGACTTTC
TRBV29-1	TRBJ1-6	.	once	CSAGNYNSPLHF	TGCAGCGCCGGGAATTATAATTCACCCCTCCACTTT
TRBV5-1	TRBJ1-4	.	.	CASSTDHRAGKLFF	TGCGCCAGCAGCACAGACCACAGGGCGGGAAAACTGTTTTTT
TRBV11-2	TRBJ1-2	TRBD1	.	CASSSITGAGYYGYTF	TGTGCCAGCAGCTCTATAACAGGGGCCGGCTACTATGGCTACACCTTC
TRBV30	TRBJ2-1	.	.	CAWSGLRAYNEQFF	TGTGCCTGGAGTGGGCTGAGGGCCTACAATGAGCAGTTCTTC
TRBV28	TRBJ1-2	.	.	CASGGYTF	TGTGCCAGCGGCGGCTACACCTTC
TRBV5-6	TRBJ1-2	.	.	CASSLGQGWGGYTF	TGTGCCAGCAGCTTGGGGCAGGGTTGGGGTGGCTACACCTTC
TRBV9	TRBJ2-2	.	.	CASSVDSPNTGELFF	TGTGCCAGCAGCGTCGACTCCCCGAACACCGGGGAGCTGTTTTTT
TRBV9	TRBJ2-1	TRBD1	.	CASSVRDRGRNEQFF	TGTGCCAGCAGCGTACGGGACAGGGGGAGGAATGAGCAGTTCTTC
TRBV12-3/TRBV12-4	TRBJ2-7	TRBD1	.	CASSWTGIYEQYF	TGTGCCAGCAGCTGGACAGGGATTTACGAGCAGTACTTC
TRBV19	TRBJ1-4	.	.	CASSMGLASEKLFF	TGTGCCAGTAGTATGGGACTAGCAAGTGAAAAACTGTTTTTT